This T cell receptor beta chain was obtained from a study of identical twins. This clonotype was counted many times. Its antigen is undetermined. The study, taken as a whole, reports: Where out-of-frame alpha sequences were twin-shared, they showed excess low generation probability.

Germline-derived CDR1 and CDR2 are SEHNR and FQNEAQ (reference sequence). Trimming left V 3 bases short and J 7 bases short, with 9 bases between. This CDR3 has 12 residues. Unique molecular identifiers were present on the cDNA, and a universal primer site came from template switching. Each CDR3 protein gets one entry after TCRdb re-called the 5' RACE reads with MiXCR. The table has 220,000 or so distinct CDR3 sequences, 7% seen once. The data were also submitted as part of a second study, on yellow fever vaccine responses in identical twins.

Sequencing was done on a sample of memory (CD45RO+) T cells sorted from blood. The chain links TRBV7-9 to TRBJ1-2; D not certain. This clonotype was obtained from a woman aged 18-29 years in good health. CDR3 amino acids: CASSFDGTGYTF. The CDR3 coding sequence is TGTGCCAGCAGCTTCGACGGCACTGGCTACACCTTC.